The rows below give T cell receptor beta chains drawn from one sample of a study of vaccination and CD4 T cells after COVID-19. From the PCR reads, TCRdb called clonotypes with MiXCR, one entry per CDR3 protein. The sample contains roughly 7,400 distinct CDR3 sequences, 74% of which appear only once. These TCRs are of unknown antigen specificity. The specimen was CD4+ T cells from blood, cultured in vitro. The origin of the receptors is a human donor who had recovered from COVID-19. Each CDR3 is given with its conserved first and last residue. Each record gives: D gene, clone size, J gene, V gene, CDR3 DNA, CDR3 protein. A D gene is named only where the DNA matches it firmly. The listing skips clone size in some rows; elsewhere it reads once, few, many or a size class.

d_call: TRBD1
clone_size: few
j_call: TRBJ1-1
v_call: TRBV6-1
cdr3_nt: TGTGCCAGCGGTAAGGTCACAGGGGGCGGCGGTAACACTGAAGCTTTCTTT
cdr3_aa: CASGKVTGGGGNTEAFF

d_call: TRBD1
clone_size: NA
j_call: TRBJ1-5
v_call: TRBV2
cdr3_nt: TGTGCCAGCAGACCCTCCACAGGGGTTAGCCAGCCCCAGCATTTT
cdr3_aa: CASRPSTGVSQPQHF

d_call: NA
clone_size: hyperexpanded
j_call: TRBJ1-1
v_call: TRBV7-2
cdr3_nt: TGTGCCAGCAGCCGTTGGCAGGGGAGAACTGAAGCTTTCTTT
cdr3_aa: CASSRWQGRTEAFF

d_call: NA
clone_size: NA
j_call: TRBJ1-5
v_call: TRBV6-1
cdr3_nt: TGTGCCAGCAGTACACAGGTAAATCAGCCCCAGCATTTT
cdr3_aa: CASSTQVNQPQHF

d_call: NA
clone_size: NA
j_call: TRBJ1-5
v_call: TRBV6-1
cdr3_nt: TGTGCCAGCACCACAGGGTCCAATCAGCCCCAGCATTTT
cdr3_aa: CASTTGSNQPQHF

d_call: NA
clone_size: NA
j_call: TRBJ1-3
v_call: TRBV7-6
cdr3_nt: TGTGCCAGCAGCTTAGGGGGCAGGGTGTCTGGAAACACCATATATTTT
cdr3_aa: CASSLGGRVSGNTIYF

d_call: TRBD2
clone_size: few
j_call: TRBJ2-2
v_call: TRBV6-1
cdr3_nt: TGTGCCAGCAGTGGAGGGAGGGCCCACGGGGAGCTGTTTTTT
cdr3_aa: CASSGGRAHGELFF

d_call: TRBD2
clone_size: NA
j_call: TRBJ2-2
v_call: TRBV7-6
cdr3_nt: TGTGCCAGCAGTTTTAGTCCTTCCGGGACTAGTTACGGGGAGCTGTTTTTT
cdr3_aa: CASSFSPSGTSYGELFF

d_call: NA
clone_size: few
j_call: TRBJ1-1
v_call: TRBV7-9
cdr3_nt: TGTGCCAGCAGCTCCCTGGTAGGGGTTAAGAATGAAGCTTTCTTT
cdr3_aa: CASSSLVGVKNEAFF

d_call: NA
clone_size: NA
j_call: TRBJ2-1
v_call: TRBV28
cdr3_nt: TGTGCCAGCAGCCCGTTTCAAAATGAGCAGTTCTTC
cdr3_aa: CASSPFQNEQFF

d_call: TRBD2
clone_size: few
j_call: TRBJ2-1
v_call: TRBV19
cdr3_nt: TGTGCCAGTAGTATGACTAGCGGGCCCATCCCCCGGGAGCAGTTCTTC
cdr3_aa: CASSMTSGPIPREQFF

d_call: NA
clone_size: NA
j_call: TRBJ2-1
v_call: TRBV7-7
cdr3_nt: TGTGCTAGCAGCGAAAGGGCAGGGTTCTACAATGAGCAGTTCTTC
cdr3_aa: CASSERAGFYNEQFF

d_call: NA
clone_size: NA
j_call: TRBJ1-2
v_call: TRBV19
cdr3_nt: TGTGCCAGTAGTATAGGCACGGCGGACTATGGCTACACCTTC
cdr3_aa: CASSIGTADYGYTF

d_call: NA
clone_size: once
j_call: TRBJ2-1
v_call: TRBV20-1
cdr3_nt: TGCAGTGCTCCAGAGAGTGGGGGTCACAATGAGCAGTTCTTC
cdr3_aa: CSAPESGGHNEQFF